What follows is one T cell receptor beta chain and its context. TCRdb's copy holds only in-frame clones and misses some; the assay was immunoSEQ multiplex PCR. In the table there are 50,000 to 65,000 clones, 88% of which are singletons. Germline CDR1 is SGHVS and CDR2 is FNYEAQ. V lost 5 bases to trimming and J lost 4 bases, with 13 bases between them. The CDR3 extends over 14 amino acids. This sample is part of a study of OX40 agonist ivuxolimab in advanced cancers. The starting material was CD4+ or CD8+ T cells sorted from blood, obtained in a trial of the OX40 agonist ivuxolimab. The chain carries TRBV7-6 and TRBJ2-3; no reliable D call. The clonotype originates from an adult with an advanced solid tumor such as melanoma, head and neck, liver or kidney cancer. For the CDR3, the DNA is TGTGCCAGCAGCCCCCCGGGTTGGCCAGATACGCAGTATTTT. Protein: CASSPPGWPDTQYF.